The 13 T cell receptor beta chains below come from one sample, sequenced in a study of cytomegalovirus exposure and HLA in healthy donors. Both 60 Vbeta primers and 13 Jbeta primers went into the PCR. Clones were sequenced by immunoSEQ multiplex PCR, and TCRdb holds only the in-frame ones, with some missing. The sample records approximately 140,000 clones, about three quarters being singletons. The specimen was PBMCs. Source of these receptors: an older woman in good health and CMV-seropositive.

This chain uses TRBV5-1 with TRBJ2-7; 8 nucleotides line up with TRBD1. V gave up 2 bases and J gave up 4 bases; unmatched junction bases: 5. CDR1 is SGHRS and CDR2 is YFSETQ in the germline V gene. The CDR3 has 14 residues. As DNA, the CDR3 is TGCGCCAGCAGCTTAATACAGGGGGGATACGAGCAGTACTTC. Encoded protein: CASSLIQGGYEQYF.

The rearrangement uses TRBV10-3 and TRBJ2-3; 8 positions match TRBD2. The CDR3 is made up of 14 amino acids. The V and J ends lost 7 bases and 0 bases, in that order; junction bases with no gene match: 3. CDR1 is ENHRY, CDR2 SYGVKD, per germline. The CDR3 loop reads CAIKRGGSTDTQYF. CDR3 coding DNA: TGTGCCATCAAACGGGGGGGGAGCACAGATACGCAGTATTTT.

The V call is TRBV6-4, the J call TRBJ2-7; 9 positions agree with TRBD2. Germline lookup yields CDR1 MRHNA and CDR2 SNTAGT. V shed 6 bases, J shed 3 bases, and the junction held 9 bases outside the gene matches. The CDR3 is 15 residues long. The CDR3 loop reads CASSLSGGQNYEQYF. The CDR3 DNA sequence: TGTGCCAGCAGCCTGAGCGGGGGGCAAAACTACGAGCAGTACTTC.

This clone was detected once. The V call is TRBV5-6, the J call TRBJ1-6; 8 bases agree with TRBD1. The CDR3 is made up of 14 amino acids. The germline V gene encodes CDR1 SGHDT and CDR2 YYEEEE. Trimming took 3 bases from V and 10 from J; bases not matched to a gene: 6. DNA of the CDR3: TGTGCCAGCAGCTCAAGGACAGGGTACTCACCCCTCCACTTT. Protein: CASSSRTGYSPLHF.

This chain joins TRBV11-2 and TRBJ1-4; 9 nucleotides align to TRBD1. The CDR3 loop spans 14 amino acids. Germline V gives CDR1 SGHAT, CDR2 FQNNGV. The J segment lost 6 bases and the V segment lost 5 bases, leaving 4 bases of the junction unmatched. The CDR3 region has the DNA TGTGCCAGCAGCCTGGGACAGGGTCATGAAAAACTGTTTTTT. Its protein is CASSLGQGHEKLFF.

This clone was recorded once. The chain couples TRBV18 to TRBJ2-7; perhaps TRBD2 as D (6 bases). CDR1 is KGHSH and CDR2 is LQKENI in the germline V gene. The CDR3 runs 14 residues. With 2 bases removed from V and 3 bases from J, the gap between germline ends came to 11 bases. CDR3 coding DNA: TGTGCCAGCTCACCAGGAGGGGCTGGCTACGAGCAGTACTTC. Translated: CASSPGGAGYEQYF.

About this clone itself: The identical CDR3 is also encoded by other nucleotide sequences in the sample. The chain uses TRBV19 and TRBJ2-7; 9 bases agree with TRBD1. The CDR3 contains 15 residues. CDR1 is LNHDA, CDR2 SQIVND, per germline (reference sequence). V was pared by 3 bases and J by 1 base, with 4 bases of the junction left unmatched. CDR3 nucleotides: TGTGCCAGTAGTATTGGAGGACAGGGGTCCTACGAGCAGTACTTC. Protein sequence: CASSIGGQGSYEQYF.

The chain recombines TRBV7-6 with TRBJ2-7, with D possibly being TRBD1 (6 bases). Germline CDR1 reads SGHVS; CDR2 reads FNYEAQ. The CDR3 spans 15 residues. The germline V and J ends were trimmed by 1 base and 5 bases, with 15 bases remaining between them. This CDR3 is CASSLGPLQGNEQYF. CDR3 coding DNA: TGTGCCAGCAGCTTAGGCCCACTTCAGGGGAACGAGCAGTACTTC. Full variable domain (rest looked up from reference TRBV7-6 and TRBJ2-7): GAGVSQSPRYKVTKRGQDVALRCDPISGHVSLYWYRQALGQGPEFLTYFNYEAQQDKSGLPNDRFSAERPEGSISTLTIQRTEQRDSAMYRCASSLGPLQGNEQYFGPGTRLTVT.

The chain links TRBV2 to TRBJ2-2; TRBD1 agrees at 7 bases. Germline CDR1 is SNHLY and CDR2 is FYNNEI. The CDR3 runs to 15 residues. V lost 8 bases, J lost 2 bases, and 8 bases stayed unmatched. The CDR3 sequence: CASWRGGSNTGELFF. CDR3 bases: TGTGCCAGCTGGCGAGGGGGCTCCAACACCGGGGAGCTGTTTTTT.

This clone was recorded only once. V gene TRBV4-2 combines with J gene TRBJ1-2; D is possibly TRBD1 (5 bases). Germline CDR1 LGHNA, CDR2 YNFKEQ. With 0 bases removed from V and 2 bases from J, the gap between germline ends came to 10 bases. The length of the CDR3 is 15 residues. CDR3 amino acids: CASSQDSQENYGYTF. DNA of the CDR3: TGTGCCAGCAGCCAAGATTCACAGGAGAACTATGGCTACACCTTC.

The chain has TRBV5-1 and TRBJ1-5, with D maybe TRBD1 (5 bases). Germline CDR1 reads SGHRS; CDR2 reads YFSETQ. The V end lost 0 bases, the J end lost 2 bases, and 12 bases lay between the germline ends. This CDR3 spans 16 amino acids. The CDR3 is CASSLGGGPGNQPQHF. CDR3 nucleotides: TGCGCCAGCAGCTTGGGGGGGGGTCCTGGCAATCAGCCCCAGCATTTT. The full variable domain, in which reference TRBV5-1 and TRBJ1-5 provide the parts outside the CDR3, is KAGVTQTPRYLIKTRGQQVTLSCSPISGHRSVSWYQQTPGQGLQFLFEYFSETQRNKGNFPGRFSGRQFSNSRSEMNVSTLELGDSALYLCASSLGGGPGNQPQHFGDGTRLSIL.

This chain links TRBV27 with TRBJ2-3, with D uncertain. There are 13 residues in the CDR3. Germline-derived CDR1 and CDR2 are MNHEY and SMNVEV (reference sequence). Trimming shortened V by 8 bases and J by 6 bases, and 15 bases separated the two germline ends. Here the CDR3 reads CASRAGPRDTQYF. The CDR3 DNA is TGTGCCAGCCGCGCAGGCCCTCGGGATACGCAGTATTTT.

This clone showed up just once. The CDR3 region is CSVGSRDRGLGGANVLTF. CDR3 in DNA: TGCAGCGTTGGGAGTCGAGACAGGGGGCTTGGTGGGGCCAACGTCCTGACTTTC. The genes are TRBV29-1 and TRBJ2-6; 10 bases agree with TRBD1. Per germline, CDR1 SQVTM and CDR2 ANQGSEA. This CDR3 spans 18 amino acids. The ends lost 4 bases at V and 3 bases at J; junction bases unmatched: 12.